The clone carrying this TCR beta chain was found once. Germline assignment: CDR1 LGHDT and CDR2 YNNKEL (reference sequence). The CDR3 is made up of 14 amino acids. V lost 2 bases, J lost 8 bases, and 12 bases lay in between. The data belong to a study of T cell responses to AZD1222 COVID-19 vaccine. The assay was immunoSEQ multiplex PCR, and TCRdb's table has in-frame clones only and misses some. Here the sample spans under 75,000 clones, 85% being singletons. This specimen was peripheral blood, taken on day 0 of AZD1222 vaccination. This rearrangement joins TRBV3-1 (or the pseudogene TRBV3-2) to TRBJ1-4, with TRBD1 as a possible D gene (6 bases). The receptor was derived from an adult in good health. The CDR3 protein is CASSQPLRGEKLFF. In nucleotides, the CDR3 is TGTGCCAGCAGCCAACCCCTAAGGGGGGAAAAACTGTTTTTT.